The 2 T cell receptor beta chains reported below all come from one sample, sequenced in a study of T cell repertoires in cytomegalovirus infection (dated by TCRdb to between 2019 and 2020). The sample was run on an Illumina HiSeq 1500. TCRdb ran its own pipeline on the public reads, namely fastp trimming at Q25 and MiXCR clone calling, and kept in-frame beta chains. Merged by CDR3 protein, the rows form single entries marked with the most common genes and DNA. This sample is represented by roughly 700,000 distinct CDR3 sequences; roughly a third of them were singletons. Roughly 20% of the sample rests with the top ten. The antigens of these receptors remain unknown. Reading the label with the study, this specimen's treatment or condition is: in vitro stimulation with specific CMV peptide epitopes to enrich CMV-specific T cells. Source: cultured PBMCs, taken from culture after CMV antigen stimulation. The receptors shown here come from a human donor in good health (CMV status not recorded). Some clones in this sample may be carry-over from other donors' samples.

This clonotype was detected only a few times. The chain links TRBV12-3 or TRBV12-4 to TRBJ1-5; TRBD1 agrees at 8 bases. V lost 1 base, J lost 0 bases, and 20 bases stayed unmatched. The CDR3 has 22 residues. In DNA, the CDR3 is TGTGCCAGCAGTTTAGTATTTTTCGGGACAGGCCGAACCCTTTATAGCAATCAGCCCCAGCATTTT. As protein: CASSLVFFGTGRTLYSNQPQHF.

This clonotype turned up a few times. J is TRBJ2-1 and V is TRBV27, with TRBD2 matching over 8 bases. Per germline, CDR1 MNHEY and CDR2 SMNVEV (reference sequence). J lost 5 bases, V lost 0 bases, and 12 bases had no gene match. The CDR3 runs 18 residues. CDR3 residues: CASSLSIGRGPTHNEQFF. In DNA form, the CDR3 reads TGTGCCAGCAGTTTATCGATCGGGAGGGGACCGACCCACAATGAGCAGTTCTTC.